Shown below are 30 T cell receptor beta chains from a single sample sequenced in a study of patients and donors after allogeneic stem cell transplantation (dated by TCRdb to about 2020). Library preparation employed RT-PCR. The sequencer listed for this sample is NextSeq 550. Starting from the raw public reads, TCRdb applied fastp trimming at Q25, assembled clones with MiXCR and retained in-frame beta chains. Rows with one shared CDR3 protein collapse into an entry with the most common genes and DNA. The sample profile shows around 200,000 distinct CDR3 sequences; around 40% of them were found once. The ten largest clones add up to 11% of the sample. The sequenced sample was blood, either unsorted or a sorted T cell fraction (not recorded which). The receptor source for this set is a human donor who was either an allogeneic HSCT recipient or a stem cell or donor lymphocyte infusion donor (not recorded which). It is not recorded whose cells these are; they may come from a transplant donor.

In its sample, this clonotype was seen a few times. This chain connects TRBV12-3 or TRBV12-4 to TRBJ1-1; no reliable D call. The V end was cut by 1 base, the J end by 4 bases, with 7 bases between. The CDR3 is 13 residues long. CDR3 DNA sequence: TGTGCCAGCAGTTTAGTAAGCAGCACTGAAGCTTTCTTT. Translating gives CASSLVSSTEAFF.

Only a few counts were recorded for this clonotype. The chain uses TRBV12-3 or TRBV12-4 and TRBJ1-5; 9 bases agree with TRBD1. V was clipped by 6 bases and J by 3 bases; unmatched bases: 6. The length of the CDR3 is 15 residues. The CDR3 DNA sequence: TGTGCCAGCAGACGGACAGGGGCCGCCAATCAGCCCCAGCATTTT. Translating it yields CASRRTGAANQPQHF.

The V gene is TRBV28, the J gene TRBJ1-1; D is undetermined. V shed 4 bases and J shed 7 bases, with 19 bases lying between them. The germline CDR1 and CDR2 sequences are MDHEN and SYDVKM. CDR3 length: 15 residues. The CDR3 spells CASSSVWSTTSEAFF. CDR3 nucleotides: TGTGCCAGCAGTTCGGTTTGGAGTACAACTAGTGAAGCTTTCTTT. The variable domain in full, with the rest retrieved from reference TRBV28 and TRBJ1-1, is DVKVTQSSRYLVKRTGEKVFLECVQDMDHENMFWYRQDPGLGLRLIYFSYDVKMKEKGDIPEGYSVSREKKERFSLILESASTNQTSMYLCASSSVWSTTSEAFFGQGTRLTVV.

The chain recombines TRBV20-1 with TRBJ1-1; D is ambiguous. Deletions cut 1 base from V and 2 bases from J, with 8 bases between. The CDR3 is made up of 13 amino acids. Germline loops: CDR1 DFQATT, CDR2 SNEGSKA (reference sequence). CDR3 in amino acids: CSARAWGNTEAFF. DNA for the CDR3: TGCAGTGCTAGAGCTTGGGGAAACACTGAAGCTTTCTTT.

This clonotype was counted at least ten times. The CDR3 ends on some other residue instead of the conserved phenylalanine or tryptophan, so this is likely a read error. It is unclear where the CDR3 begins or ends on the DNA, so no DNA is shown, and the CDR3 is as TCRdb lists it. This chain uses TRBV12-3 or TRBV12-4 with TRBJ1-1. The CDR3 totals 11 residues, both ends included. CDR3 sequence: CASSLVGTLLA.

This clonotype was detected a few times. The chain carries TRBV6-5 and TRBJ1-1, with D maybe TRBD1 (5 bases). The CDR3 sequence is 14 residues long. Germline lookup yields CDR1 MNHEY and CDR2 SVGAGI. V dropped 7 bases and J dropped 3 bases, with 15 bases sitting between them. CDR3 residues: CASKRQIGYTEAFF. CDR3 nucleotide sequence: TGTGCCAGCAAAAGACAGATCGGGTACACTGAAGCTTTCTTT.

CDR3 in DNA: TGCAGTGCTAGCGCCGGGACAGTAATTGAAGCTTTCTTT. Its protein is CSASAGTVIEAFF. The rearrangement uses TRBV20-1 and TRBJ1-1, with 7 bases aligning to TRBD1. This CDR3 has 13 amino acids. The V gene's germline CDR1 is DFQATT and CDR2 SNEGSKA (reference sequence). V lost 3 bases to trimming and J lost 7 bases; unmatched junction nucleotides: 8.

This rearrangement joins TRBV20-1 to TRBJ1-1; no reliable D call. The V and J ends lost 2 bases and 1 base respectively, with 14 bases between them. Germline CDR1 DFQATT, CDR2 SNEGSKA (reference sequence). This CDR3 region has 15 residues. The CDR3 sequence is CSARPSGRKNTEAFF. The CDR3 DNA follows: TGCAGTGCTAGACCTAGTGGACGGAAGAACACTGAAGCTTTCTTT.

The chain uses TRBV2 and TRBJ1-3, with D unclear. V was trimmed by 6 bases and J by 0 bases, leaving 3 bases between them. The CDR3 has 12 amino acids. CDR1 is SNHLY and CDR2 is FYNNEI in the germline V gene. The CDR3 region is CASSTSGNTIYF. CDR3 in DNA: TGTGCCAGCAGCACCTCTGGAAACACCATATATTTT.

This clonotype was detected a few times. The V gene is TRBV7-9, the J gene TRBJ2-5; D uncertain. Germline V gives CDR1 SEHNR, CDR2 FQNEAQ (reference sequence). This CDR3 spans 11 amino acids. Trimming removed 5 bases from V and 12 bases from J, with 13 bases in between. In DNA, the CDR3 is TGTGCCAGCAGCCCTTCGGGTCTTAAGTACTTC. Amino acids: CASSPSGLKYF.

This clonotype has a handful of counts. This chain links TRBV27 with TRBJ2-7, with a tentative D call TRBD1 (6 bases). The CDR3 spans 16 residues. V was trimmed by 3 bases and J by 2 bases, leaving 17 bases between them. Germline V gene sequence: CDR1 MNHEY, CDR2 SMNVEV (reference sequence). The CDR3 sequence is CASSFTAGNRAYEQYF. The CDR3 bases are TGTGCCAGCAGTTTTACGGCAGGGAACAGGGCCTACGAGCAGTACTTC.

Here the CDR3 reads CASSLAGESYEQYF. The CDR3 DNA is TGTGCCAGCAGCTTAGCGGGGGAATCCTACGAGCAGTACTTC. V usage is TRBV7-6 and J usage is TRBJ2-7, with D possibly called TRBD1 or TRBD2 (5 bases each). The CDR3 spans 14 residues. Germline lookup yields CDR1 SGHVS and CDR2 FNYEAQ. V lost 0 bases and J 1 base, leaving 7 bases between the germline ends.

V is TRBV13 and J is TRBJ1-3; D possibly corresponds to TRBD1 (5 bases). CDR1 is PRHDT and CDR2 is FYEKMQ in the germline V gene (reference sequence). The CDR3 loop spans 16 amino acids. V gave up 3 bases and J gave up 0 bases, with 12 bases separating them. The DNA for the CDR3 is TGTGCCAGCAGCTTGGGACCGGACACCTCTGGAAACACCATATATTTT. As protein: CASSLGPDTSGNTIYF.

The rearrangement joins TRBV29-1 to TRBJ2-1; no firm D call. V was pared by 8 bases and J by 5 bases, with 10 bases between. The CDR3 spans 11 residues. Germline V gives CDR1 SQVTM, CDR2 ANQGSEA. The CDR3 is CSSGDHNEQFF. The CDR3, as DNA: TGCAGCTCCGGAGACCACAATGAGCAGTTCTTC.

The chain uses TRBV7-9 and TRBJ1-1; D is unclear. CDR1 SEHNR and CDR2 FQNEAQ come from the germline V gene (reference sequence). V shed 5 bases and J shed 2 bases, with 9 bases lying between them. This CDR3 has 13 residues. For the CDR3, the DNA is TGTGCCAGCAGCCATGGGCCCAACACTGAAGCTTTCTTT. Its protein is CASSHGPNTEAFF. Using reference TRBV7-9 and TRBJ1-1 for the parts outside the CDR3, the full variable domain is DTGVSQNPRHKITKRGQNVTFRCDPISEHNRLYWYRQTLGQGPEFLTYFQNEAQLEKSRLLSDRFSAERPKGSFSTLEIQRTEQGDSAMYLCASSHGPNTEAFFGQGTRLTVV.

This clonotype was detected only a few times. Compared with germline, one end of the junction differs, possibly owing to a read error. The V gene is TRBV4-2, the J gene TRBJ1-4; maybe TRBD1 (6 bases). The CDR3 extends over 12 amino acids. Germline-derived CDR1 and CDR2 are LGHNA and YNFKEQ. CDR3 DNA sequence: TGTGCCAGCAGCCAAAATGCTGCGGGACAAGTCTTT. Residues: CASSQNAAGQVF.

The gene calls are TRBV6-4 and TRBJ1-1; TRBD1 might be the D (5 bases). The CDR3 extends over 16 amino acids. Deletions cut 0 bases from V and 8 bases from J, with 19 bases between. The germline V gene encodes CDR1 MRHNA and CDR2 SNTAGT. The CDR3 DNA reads TGTGCCAGCAGTGACTCGACGGACAACTTCCTATCAGAAGCTTTCTTT. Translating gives CASSDSTDNFLSEAFF.

The CDR3 coding sequence is TGTGCCAGCTCACCCTGGACTAGCGGAAACTACGAGCAGTACTTC. Its translation is CASSPWTSGNYEQYF. The J gene is TRBJ2-7, the V gene TRBV18, with 10 bases aligning to TRBD2. Germline assignment: CDR1 KGHSH and CDR2 LQKENI. V was clipped by 3 bases and J by 3 bases; unmatched bases: 5. This CDR3 spans 15 amino acids.

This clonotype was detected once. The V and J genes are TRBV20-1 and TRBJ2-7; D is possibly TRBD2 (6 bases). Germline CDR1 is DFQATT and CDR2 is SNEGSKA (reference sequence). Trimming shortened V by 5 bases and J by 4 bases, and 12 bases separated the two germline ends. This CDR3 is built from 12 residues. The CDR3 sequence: CSAGGRGYEQYF. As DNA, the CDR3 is TGCAGTGCTGGGGGGAGAGGTTACGAGCAGTACTTC.

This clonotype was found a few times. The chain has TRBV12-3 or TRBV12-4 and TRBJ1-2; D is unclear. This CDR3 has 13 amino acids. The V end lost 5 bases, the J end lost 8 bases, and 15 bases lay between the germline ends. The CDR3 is CASSTIGLGGYTF. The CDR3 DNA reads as TGTGCCAGCAGTACCATTGGCCTGGGAGGCTACACCTTC.

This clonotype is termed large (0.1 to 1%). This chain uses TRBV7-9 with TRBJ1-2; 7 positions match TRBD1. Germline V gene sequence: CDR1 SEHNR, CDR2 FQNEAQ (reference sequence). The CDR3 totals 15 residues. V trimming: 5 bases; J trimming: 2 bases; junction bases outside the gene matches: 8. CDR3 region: CASSRPGTANYGYTF. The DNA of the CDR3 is TGTGCCAGCAGCAGACCCGGGACAGCGAACTATGGCTACACCTTC.

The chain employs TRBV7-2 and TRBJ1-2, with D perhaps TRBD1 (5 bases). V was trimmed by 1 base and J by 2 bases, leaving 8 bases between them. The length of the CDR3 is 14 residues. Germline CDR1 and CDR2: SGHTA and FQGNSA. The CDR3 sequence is CASSLVQGNYGYTF. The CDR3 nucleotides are TGTGCCAGCAGCTTAGTTCAGGGCAACTATGGCTACACCTTC.

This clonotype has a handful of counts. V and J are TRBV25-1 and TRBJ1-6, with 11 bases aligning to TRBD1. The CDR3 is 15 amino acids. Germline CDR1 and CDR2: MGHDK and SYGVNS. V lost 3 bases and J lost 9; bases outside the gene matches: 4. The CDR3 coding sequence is TGTGCCAGCAGTGAGGGACAGGGGGTGGGTTCACCCCTCCACTTT. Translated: CASSEGQGVGSPLHF.

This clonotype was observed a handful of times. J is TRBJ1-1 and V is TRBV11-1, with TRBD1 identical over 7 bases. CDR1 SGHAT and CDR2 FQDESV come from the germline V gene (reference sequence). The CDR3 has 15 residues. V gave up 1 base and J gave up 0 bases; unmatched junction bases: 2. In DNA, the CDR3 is TGTGCCAGCAGCTTAGAGGACAGGATGAACACTGAAGCTTTCTTT. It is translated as CASSLEDRMNTEAFF. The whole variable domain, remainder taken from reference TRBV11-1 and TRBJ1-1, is EAEVAQSPRYKITEKSQAVAFWCDPISGHATLYWYRQILGQGPELLVQFQDESVVDDSQLPKDRFSAERLKGVDSTLKIQPAELGDSAMYLCASSLEDRMNTEAFFGQGTRLTVV.

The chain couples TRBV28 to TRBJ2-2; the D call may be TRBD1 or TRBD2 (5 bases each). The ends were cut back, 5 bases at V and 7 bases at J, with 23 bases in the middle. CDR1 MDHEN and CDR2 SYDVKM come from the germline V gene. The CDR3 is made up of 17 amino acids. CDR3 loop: CASSPLKRGARFGELFF. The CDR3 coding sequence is TGTGCCAGCAGTCCTCTTAAGAGGGGAGCAAGATTCGGGGAGCTGTTTTTT.

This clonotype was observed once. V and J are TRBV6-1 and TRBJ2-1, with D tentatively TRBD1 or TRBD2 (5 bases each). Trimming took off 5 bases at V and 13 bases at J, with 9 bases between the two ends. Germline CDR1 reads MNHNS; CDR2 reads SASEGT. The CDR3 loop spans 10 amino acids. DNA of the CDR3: TGTGCCAGCAGTCGGGGCACCCAGTTCTTC. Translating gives CASSRGTQFF.

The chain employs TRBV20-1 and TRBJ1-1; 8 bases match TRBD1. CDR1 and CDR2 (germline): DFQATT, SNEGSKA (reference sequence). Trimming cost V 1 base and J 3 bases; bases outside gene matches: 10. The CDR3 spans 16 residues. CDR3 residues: CSARAKQGGKDTEAFF. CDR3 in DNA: TGCAGTGCTAGAGCAAAACAGGGGGGTAAGGACACTGAAGCTTTCTTT.

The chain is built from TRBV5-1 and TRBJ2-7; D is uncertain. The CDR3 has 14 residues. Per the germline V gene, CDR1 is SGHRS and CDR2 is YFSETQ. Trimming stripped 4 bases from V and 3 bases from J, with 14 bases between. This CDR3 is CASSAGSPVYEQYF. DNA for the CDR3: TGCGCCAGCAGCGCAGGATCCCCTGTCTACGAGCAGTACTTC. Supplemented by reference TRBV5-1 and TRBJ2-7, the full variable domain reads KAGVTQTPRYLIKTRGQQVTLSCSPISGHRSVSWYQQTPGQGLQFLFEYFSETQRNKGNFPGRFSGRQFSNSRSEMNVSTLELGDSALYLCASSAGSPVYEQYFGPGTRLTVT.

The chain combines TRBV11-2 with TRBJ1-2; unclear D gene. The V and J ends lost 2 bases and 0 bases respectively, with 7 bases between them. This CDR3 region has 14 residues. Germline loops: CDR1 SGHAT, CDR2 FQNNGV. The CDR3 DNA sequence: TGTGCCAGCAGCTTACAAAAGGCTAACTATGGCTACACCTTC. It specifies CASSLQKANYGYTF.

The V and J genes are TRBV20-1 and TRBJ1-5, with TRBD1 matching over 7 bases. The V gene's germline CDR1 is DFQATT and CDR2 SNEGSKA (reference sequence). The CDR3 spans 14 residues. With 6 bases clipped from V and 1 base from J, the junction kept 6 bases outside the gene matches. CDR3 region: CSAKGDSSNQPQHF. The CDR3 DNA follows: TGCAGTGCAAAAGGGGACAGCAGCAATCAGCCCCAGCATTTT.